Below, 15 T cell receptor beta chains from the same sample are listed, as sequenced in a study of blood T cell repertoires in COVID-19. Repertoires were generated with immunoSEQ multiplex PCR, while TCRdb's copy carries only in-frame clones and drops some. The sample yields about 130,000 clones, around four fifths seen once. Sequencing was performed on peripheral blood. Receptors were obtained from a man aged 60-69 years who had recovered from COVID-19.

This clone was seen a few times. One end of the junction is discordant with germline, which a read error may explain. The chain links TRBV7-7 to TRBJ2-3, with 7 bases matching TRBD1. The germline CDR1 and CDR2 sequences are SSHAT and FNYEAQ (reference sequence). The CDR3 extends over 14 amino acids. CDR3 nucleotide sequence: TGTGCTAGCAGCCCTACAGGGGGCACAGATACGCAGTATTTT. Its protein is CASSPTGGTDTQYF.

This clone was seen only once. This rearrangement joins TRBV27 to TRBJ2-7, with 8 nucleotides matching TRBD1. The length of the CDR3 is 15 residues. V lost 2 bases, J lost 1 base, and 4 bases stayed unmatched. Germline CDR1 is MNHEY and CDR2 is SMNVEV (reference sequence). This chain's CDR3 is CASSLRTGSSYEQYF. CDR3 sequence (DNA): TGTGCCAGCAGTTTACGGACAGGGAGTTCCTACGAGCAGTACTTC.

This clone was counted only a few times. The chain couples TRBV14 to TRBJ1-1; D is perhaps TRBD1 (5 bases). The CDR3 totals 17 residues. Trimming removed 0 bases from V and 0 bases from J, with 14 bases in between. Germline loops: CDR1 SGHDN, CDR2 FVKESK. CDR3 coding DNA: TGTGCCAGCAGCCAAGATCCGGGGGGATTAATGAACACTGAAGCTTTCTTT. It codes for CASSQDPGGLMNTEAFF.

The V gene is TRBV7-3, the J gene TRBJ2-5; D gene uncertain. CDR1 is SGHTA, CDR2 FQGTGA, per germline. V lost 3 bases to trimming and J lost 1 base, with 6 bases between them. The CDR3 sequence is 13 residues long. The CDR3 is CASSFGSQETQYF. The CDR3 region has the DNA TGTGCCAGCAGCTTTGGCAGCCAAGAGACCCAGTACTTC. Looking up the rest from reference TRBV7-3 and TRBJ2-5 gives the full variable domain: GAGVSQTPSNKVTEKGKYVELRCDPISGHTALYWYRQSLGQGPEFLIYFQGTGAADDSGLPNDRFFAVRPEGSVSTLKIQRTERGDSAVYLCASSFGSQETQYFGPGTRLLVL.

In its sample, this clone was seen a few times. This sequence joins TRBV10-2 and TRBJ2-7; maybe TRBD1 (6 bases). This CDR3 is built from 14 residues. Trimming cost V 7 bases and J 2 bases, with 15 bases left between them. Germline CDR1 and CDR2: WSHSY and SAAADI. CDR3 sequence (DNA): TGCGCCAGCAAGGACATACAGGGACCCTACGAGCAGTACTTC. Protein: CASKDIQGPYEQYF.

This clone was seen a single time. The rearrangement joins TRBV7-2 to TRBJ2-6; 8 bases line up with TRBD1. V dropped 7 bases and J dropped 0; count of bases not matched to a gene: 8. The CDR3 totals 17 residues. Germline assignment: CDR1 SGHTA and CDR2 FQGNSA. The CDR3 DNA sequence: TGTGCCAGCAACACACGACAGGGGCGCTCTGGGGCCAACGTCCTGACTTTC. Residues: CASNTRQGRSGANVLTF.

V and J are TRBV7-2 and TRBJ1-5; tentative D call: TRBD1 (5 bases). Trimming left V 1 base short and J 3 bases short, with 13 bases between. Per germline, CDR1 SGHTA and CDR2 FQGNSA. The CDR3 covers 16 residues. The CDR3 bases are TGTGCCAGCAGCTTAGTAGTAGGGGCTTACAATCAGCCCCAGCATTTT. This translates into CASSLVVGAYNQPQHF.

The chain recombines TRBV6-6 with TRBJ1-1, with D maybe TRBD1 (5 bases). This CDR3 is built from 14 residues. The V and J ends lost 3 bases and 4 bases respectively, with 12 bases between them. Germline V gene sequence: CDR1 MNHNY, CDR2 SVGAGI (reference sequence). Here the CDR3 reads CASSYSGGSTEAFF. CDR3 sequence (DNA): TGTGCCAGCAGTTATTCGGGGGGGAGCACTGAAGCTTTCTTT.

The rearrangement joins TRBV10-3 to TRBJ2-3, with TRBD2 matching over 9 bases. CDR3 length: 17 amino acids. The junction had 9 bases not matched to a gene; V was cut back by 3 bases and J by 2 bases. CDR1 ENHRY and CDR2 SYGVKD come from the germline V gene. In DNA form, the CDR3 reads TGTGCCATCAGTGACCTCTCTAGCGGGGAGTACACAGATACGCAGTATTTT. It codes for CAISDLSSGEYTDTQYF.

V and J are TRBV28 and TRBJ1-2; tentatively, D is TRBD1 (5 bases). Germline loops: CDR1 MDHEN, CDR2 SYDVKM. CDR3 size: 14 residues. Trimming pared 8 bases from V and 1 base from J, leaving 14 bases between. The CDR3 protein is CASQSYGGNYGYTF. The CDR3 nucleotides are TGTGCCAGCCAGTCTTACGGGGGTAACTATGGCTACACCTTC.

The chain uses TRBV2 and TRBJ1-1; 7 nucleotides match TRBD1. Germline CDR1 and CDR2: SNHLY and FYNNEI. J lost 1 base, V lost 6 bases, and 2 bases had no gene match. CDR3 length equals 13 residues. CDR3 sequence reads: CASRQGPNTEAFF. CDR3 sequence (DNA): TGTGCCAGCAGACAGGGGCCGAACACTGAAGCTTTCTTT.

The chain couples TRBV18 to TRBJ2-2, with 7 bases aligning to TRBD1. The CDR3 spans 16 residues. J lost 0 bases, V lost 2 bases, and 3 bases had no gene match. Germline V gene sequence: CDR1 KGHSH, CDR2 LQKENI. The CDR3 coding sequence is TGTGCCAGCTCACCATTCGACAGGGCGAACACCGGGGAGCTGTTTTTT. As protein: CASSPFDRANTGELFF. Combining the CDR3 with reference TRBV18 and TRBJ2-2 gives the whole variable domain NAGVMQNPRHLVRRRGQEARLRCSPMKGHSHVYWYRQLPEEGLKFMVYLQKENIIDESGMPKERFSAEFPKEGPSILRIQQVVRGDSAAYFCASSPFDRANTGELFFGEGSRLTVL.

In nucleotides, the CDR3 is TGTGCCAGCTCAAACTCTGTTGGGAACACTGAAGCTTTCTTT. It specifies CASSNSVGNTEAFF. This chain joins TRBV18 and TRBJ1-1; D not resolved. V dropped 5 bases and J dropped 1 base, with 11 bases sitting between them. Germline CDR1 and CDR2: KGHSH and LQKENI. CDR3 size: 14 residues.

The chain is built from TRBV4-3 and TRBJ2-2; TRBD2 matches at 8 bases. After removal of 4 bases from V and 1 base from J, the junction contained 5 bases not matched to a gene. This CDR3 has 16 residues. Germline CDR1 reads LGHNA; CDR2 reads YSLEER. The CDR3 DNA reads TGCGCCAGCAGCCTCGAGGCGGGAGGGAACACCGGGGAGCTGTTTTTT. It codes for CASSLEAGGNTGELFF.

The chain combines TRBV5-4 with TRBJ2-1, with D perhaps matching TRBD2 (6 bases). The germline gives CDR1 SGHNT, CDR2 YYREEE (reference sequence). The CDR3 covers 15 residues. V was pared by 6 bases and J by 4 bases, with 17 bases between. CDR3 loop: CASTSKAGTYNEQFF. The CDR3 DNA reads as TGTGCCAGCACTTCGAAGGCGGGAACTTACAATGAGCAGTTCTTC.